The 2 T cell receptor beta chains listed next were all sequenced from one sample in a study of blood T cell repertoires in COVID-19. Produced via immunoSEQ multiplex PCR; TCRdb's table is partial and in-frame only. The data hold approximately 260,000 clones, with about nine tenths observed a single time. Sequencing used peripheral blood. These receptor sequences come from a man between 60 and 75 years old who had recovered from COVID-19.

The table lists this clone with a few counts. V usage is TRBV5-1 and J usage is TRBJ2-2; 7 bases are shared with TRBD1. The CDR3 has 15 amino acids. Germline V lookup: CDR1 SGHRS, CDR2 YFSETQ. V was pared by 4 bases and J by 6 bases, with 9 bases of the junction left unmatched. CDR3: CASSLGQDLAGELFF. The CDR3 DNA reads TGCGCCAGCAGCCTCGGACAGGATTTAGCCGGGGAGCTGTTTTTT.

Regarding this clone: Other DNA sequences in the same sample also yield this CDR3. The J gene is TRBJ2-7, the V gene TRBV6-1; 7 positions agree with TRBD1. Germline V gives CDR1 MNHNS, CDR2 SASEGT. This CDR3 has 14 residues. Trimming cost V 0 bases and J 3 bases; bases outside gene matches: 2. The CDR3 here is CASSEAQGSYEQYV. The CDR3 coding sequence is TGTGCCAGCAGTGAAGCACAGGGGAGCTACGAGCAGTACGTC.